This is a list of T cell receptor beta chains from one sample in a study of response to subunit inactivated influenza vaccine. TCRdb re-analysed the RT-PCR reads in MiXCR, keeping a single row per CDR3 protein. The sample contains 400,000 to 650,000 distinct CDR3 sequences, under 8.5% of which appear only once. The specimen was PBMCs from blood, collected approximately 25 months after vaccination. The receptors were gathered from a man in his fifties or sixties who received an inactivated influenza vaccine. CDR3s include the opening cysteine and the closing phenylalanine or tryptophan. The D gene is left open where the match is weak. Clone size, where shown, is once, few, many, or a class for clones that have expanded.

V,size,D,J,CDR3,DNA
TRBV5-1,few,NA,TRBJ2-5,CASSLELYLQETQYF,TGCGCCAGCAGCTTGGAACTATACCTCCAAGAGACCCAGTACTTC
TRBV6-2/TRBV6-3,few,NA,TRBJ1-1,CASSYSEGRLNTEAFF,TGTGCCAGCAGTTACTCGGAGGGACGATTAAACACTGAAGCTTTCTTT
TRBV29-1,NA,TRBD2,TRBJ2-1,CSVVGLAGYNEQFF,TGCAGCGTTGTTGGCCTAGCGGGGTACAATGAGCAGTTCTTC
TRBV7-9,NA,NA,TRBJ2-1,CASSLTAGPLEQFF,TGTGCCAGCAGCTTGACAGCCGGGCCCCTGGAGCAGTTCTTC
TRBV7-9,NA,NA,TRBJ2-3,CASSLAQGPSYF,TGTGCCAGCAGCTTAGCGCAAGGTCCTTCGTATTTT
TRBV7-9,few,TRBD1,TRBJ2-5,CASSPTGGVGTQYF,TGTGCCAGCAGTCCGACAGGGGGCGTTGGGACCCAGTACTTC
TRBV2,many,NA,TRBJ2-7,CASTSRDNSYEQYF,TGTGCCAGCACTTCCCGGGACAACTCCTACGAGCAGTACTTC
TRBV12-3/TRBV12-4,NA,TRBD2,TRBJ2-3,CASSLAPHGGDANTQYF,TGTGCCAGCAGTTTAGCGCCCCACGGGGGGGACGCTAATACGCAGTATTTT
TRBV18,many,TRBD1,TRBJ2-4,CASSKTGLNIQYF,TGTGCCAGCTCGAAGACAGGGTTGAACATTCAGTACTTC
TRBV18,NA,TRBD1,TRBJ2-7,CASSPPGQGGPYEQYF,TGTGCCAGCTCACCCCCGGGACAGGGGGGCCCCTACGAGCAGTACTTC
TRBV4-2,NA,NA,TRBJ2-5,CASSQVAIGSQETQYF,TGTGCCAGCAGCCAAGTTGCTATAGGGTCCCAAGAGACCCAGTACTTC
TRBV7-2,few,NA,TRBJ2-2,CASSFRGDTGELFF,TGTGCCAGCAGCTTCCGCGGTGACACCGGGGAGCTGTTTTTT
TRBV5-5,many,NA,TRBJ1-5,CASSLAGGLNNQPQHF,TGTGCCAGCAGCTTGGCCGGAGGGCTGAACAATCAGCCCCAGCATTTT
TRBV4-3,NA,TRBD2,TRBJ2-1,CASSQDMSGSPFF,TGCGCCAGCAGCCAAGATATGAGCGGGAGCCCGTTCTTC
TRBV30,NA,TRBD2,TRBJ2-3,CAWRPGLVSSGGTQYF,TGTGCCTGGAGACCAGGACTAGTCTCAAGTGGAGGTACGCAGTATTTT
TRBV7-2,many,NA,TRBJ2-3,CASSFRGTDTQYF,TGTGCCAGCAGCTTCAGGGGCACAGATACGCAGTATTTT
TRBV5-1,NA,NA,TRBJ2-2,CASRETDTGELFF,TGCGCCAGCAGGGAAACAGACACCGGGGAGCTGTTTTTT
TRBV18,few,TRBD1,TRBJ1-1,CASSPGQLLEGAEAFF,TGTGCCAGCTCACCGGGACAGCTACTCGAGGGCGCTGAAGCTTTCTTT
TRBV5-5,NA,TRBD2,TRBJ2-2,CASSLGSGSLTGELFF,TGTGCCAGCAGCTTGGGTAGCGGGAGCCTCACCGGGGAGCTGTTTTTT
TRBV7-9,NA,NA,TRBJ1-1,CASSSQNTEAFF,TGTGCCAGCAGCTCTCAGAACACTGAAGCTTTCTTT
TRBV29-1,many,NA,TRBJ2-1,CSVTSSGNEQFF,TGCAGCGTTACTTCTAGTGGGAATGAGCAGTTCTTC
TRBV20-1,few,TRBD2,TRBJ2-1,CSASQTSGSINEQFF,TGCAGTGCTAGCCAGACTAGCGGGAGTATCAATGAGCAGTTCTTC
TRBV11-2,NA,NA,TRBJ2-4,CASSRGAEENIQYF,TGTGCCAGCAGCCGAGGGGCTGAGGAAAACATTCAGTACTTC
TRBV29-1,many,NA,TRBJ2-7,CSVGSHRYEQYF,TGCAGCGTTGGGTCGCACCGCTACGAGCAGTACTTC
TRBV12-3/TRBV12-4,many,NA,TRBJ2-1,CASRGTRASSYNEQFF,TGTGCCAGCAGGGGTACAAGAGCGAGCTCCTACAATGAGCAGTTCTTC
TRBV12-3/TRBV12-4,NA,NA,TRBJ1-3,CASSWDFSGNTIYF,TGTGCCAGCAGTTGGGACTTCTCTGGAAACACCATATATTTT
TRBV2,few,NA,TRBJ2-7,CASSGELGSYEQYF,TGTGCCAGCAGTGGTGAATTAGGGTCCTACGAGCAGTACTTC
TRBV12-3/TRBV12-4,NA,TRBD2,TRBJ2-2,CASSLGTLGLAGWTGELFF,TGTGCCAGCAGTTTAGGGACTTTGGGACTAGCGGGATGGACCGGGGAGCTGTTTTTT
TRBV20-1,many,TRBD2,TRBJ2-5,CSARFVLAGSQETQYF,TGCAGTGCTAGATTCGTCCTAGCGGGAAGCCAAGAGACCCAGTACTTC
TRBV14,few,TRBD1,TRBJ2-5,CASSHPLTGDLQETQYF,TGTGCCAGCAGCCACCCGCTGACAGGGGACCTCCAAGAGACCCAGTACTTC
TRBV12-3/TRBV12-4,many,NA,TRBJ2-1,CATRASDNEQFF,TGTGCCACCAGGGCCAGCGACAATGAGCAGTTCTTC
TRBV27,few,TRBD1,TRBJ1-5,CASSLSTGFNQPQHF,TGTGCCAGCAGTTTATCGACAGGGTTTAATCAGCCCCAGCATTTT
TRBV3-1,few,TRBD2,TRBJ2-7,CASSLLAGGRGEQYF,TGTGCCAGCAGCCTCCTAGCGGGAGGGCGTGGAGAGCAGTACTTC
TRBV6-1,few,NA,TRBJ2-2,CASSDLTWELFF,TGTGCCAGCAGTGACTTGACCTGGGAGCTGTTTTTT
TRBV20-1,NA,NA,TRBJ2-7,CSASRRGSEQYF,TGCAGTGCTAGCCGACGGGGGTCCGAGCAGTACTTC
TRBV20-1,few,NA,TRBJ1-2,CSARDSAWGREGYGYTF,TGCAGTGCTAGAGATTCTGCGTGGGGCCGGGAGGGCTATGGCTACACCTTC
TRBV5-5,many,TRBD2,TRBJ2-1,CASSKGLAGGYEQFF,TGTGCCAGCAGCAAGGGACTAGCGGGAGGTTATGAGCAGTTCTTC
TRBV5-6,NA,NA,TRBJ1-2,CASSLGGSSYGYTF,TGTGCCAGCAGCTTGGGGGGATCCTCCTATGGCTACACCTTC
TRBV15,few,TRBD1,TRBJ1-4,CATTPGTGYEKLFF,TGTGCCACCACCCCCGGGACAGGGTACGAAAAACTGTTTTTT
TRBV12-3/TRBV12-4,many,NA,TRBJ1-1,CASSINRVTEAFF,TGTGCCAGCAGTATCAACAGGGTAACTGAAGCTTTCTTT
TRBV6-5,few,NA,TRBJ1-3,CASSYEGGNTIYF,TGTGCCAGCAGTTACGAGGGGGGAAACACCATATATTTT
TRBV10-3,few,TRBD2,TRBJ2-1,CAIRGGLAGAGEQFF,TGTGCCATCAGGGGGGGACTAGCGGGAGCCGGTGAGCAGTTCTTC
TRBV25-1,few,NA,TRBJ2-1,CASSEVKVEGYNEQFF,TGTGCCAGCAGTGAGGTCAAAGTGGAAGGCTACAATGAGCAGTTCTTC
TRBV12-3/TRBV12-4,NA,TRBD2,TRBJ2-3,CASRRGLAKALQYF,TGTGCCAGCAGGAGGGGACTAGCAAAGGCTCTGCAGTATTTT
TRBV4-3,many,TRBD2,TRBJ2-1,CASSQDIGRVQQFF,TGCGCCAGCAGCCAAGATATCGGGAGGGTACAGCAGTTCTTC
TRBV4-2,few,NA,TRBJ2-5,CASSRRDQETQYF,TGTGCCAGCAGCCGAAGGGACCAAGAGACCCAGTACTTC
TRBV7-8,few,TRBD2,TRBJ2-5,CASSFYRLADLQETQYF,TGTGCCAGCAGCTTCTACCGACTAGCGGACCTCCAAGAGACCCAGTACTTC
TRBV20-1,few,NA,TRBJ2-7,CSARIRVSEQYF,TGCAGTGCTAGAATCAGGGTGAGCGAGCAGTACTTC
TRBV20-1,NA,TRBD1,TRBJ1-2,CSARQGAHHYGYTF,TGCAGTGCTAGACAGGGGGCGCATCACTATGGCTACACCTTC
TRBV28,NA,TRBD2,TRBJ2-1,CASRGVAGENEQFF,TGTGCCAGCCGAGGGGTAGCGGGAGAAAATGAGCAGTTCTTC
TRBV11-3,few,TRBD2,TRBJ2-1,CASSLEYSGRNNEQFF,TGTGCCAGCAGCTTAGAGTATAGCGGGAGAAACAATGAGCAGTTCTTC
TRBV2,many,NA,TRBJ2-2,CASSEGEWLNTGELFF,TGTGCCAGCAGTGAAGGGGAGTGGCTAAACACCGGGGAGCTGTTTTTT
TRBV28,NA,NA,TRBJ2-3,CPSTSGQTDTQYF,TGTCCCAGCACCTCCGGGCAGACAGATACGCAGTATTTT
TRBV6-2/TRBV6-3,many,NA,TRBJ2-2,CASSVVAGELFF,TGTGCCAGCAGCGTCGTGGCCGGGGAGCTGTTTTTT
TRBV7-8,NA,NA,TRBJ2-1,CASSLAGVVFHEQFF,TGTGCCAGCAGCTTAGCAGGGGTGGTCTTCCATGAGCAGTTCTTC
TRBV6-5,once,NA,TRBJ2-1,CASSSSGNSYNEQFF,TGTGCCAGCAGTTCCTCGGGGAACTCCTACAATGAGCAGTTCTTC